This T cell receptor beta chain was identified in a study of T cells in Graves' hyperthyroidism and ophthalmopathy. General observations from the study: Most thyroid clonotypes that were expanded above 0.001 also turned up in blood.

Concerning this clonotype: The antigen is unknown.

Per germline, CDR1 DFQATT and CDR2 SNEGSKA (reference sequence). The length of the CDR3 is 11 residues. In making diagnoses, clinical symptoms, serum thyroxine and TRAb, thyroid ultrasound and orbital computed tomography were all used. RNA transcripts were the template for amplifying TCR beta CDR3 regions. The study used the HTBI primer set for a first-round RT-PCR of the TCR CDR3. From the multiplex PCR reads, TCRdb called clonotypes with MiXCR, one entry per CDR3 protein. The data contain roughly 520,000 distinct CDR3 sequences, 24% of them singletons. This TCR was sampled from a woman aged 25 to 39 with Graves' ophthalmopathy. V usage is TRBV20-1 and J usage is TRBJ1-2; a weak D match, TRBD1 (5 bases). The sequencing sample was made of blood. CDR3 DNA sequence: TGCAGCGCCCCGGGGGACGGTGGCTACACCTTC. Translation: CSAPGDGGYTF.